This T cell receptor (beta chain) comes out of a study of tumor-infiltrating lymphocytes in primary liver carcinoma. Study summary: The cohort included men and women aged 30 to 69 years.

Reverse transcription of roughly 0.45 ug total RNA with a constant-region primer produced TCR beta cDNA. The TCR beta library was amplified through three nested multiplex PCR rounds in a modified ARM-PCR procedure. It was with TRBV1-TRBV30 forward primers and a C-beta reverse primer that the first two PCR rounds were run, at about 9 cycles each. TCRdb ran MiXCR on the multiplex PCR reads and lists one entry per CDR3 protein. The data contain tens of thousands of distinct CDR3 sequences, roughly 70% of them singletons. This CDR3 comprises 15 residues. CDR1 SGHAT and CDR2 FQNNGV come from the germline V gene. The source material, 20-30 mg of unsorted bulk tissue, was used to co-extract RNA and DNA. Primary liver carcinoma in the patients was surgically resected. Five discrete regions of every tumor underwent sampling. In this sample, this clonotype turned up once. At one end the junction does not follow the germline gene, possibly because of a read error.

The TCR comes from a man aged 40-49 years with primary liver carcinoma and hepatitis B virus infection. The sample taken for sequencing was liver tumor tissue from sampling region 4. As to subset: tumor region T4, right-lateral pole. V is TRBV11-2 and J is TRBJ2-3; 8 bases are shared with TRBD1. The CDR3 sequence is CASSQTGAGTDTHYF. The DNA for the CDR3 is TGCGCCAGCAGCCAGACAGGGGCGGGCACAGATACGCACTATTTT.